This section outlines one T cell receptor beta chain sequence together with its context. Peripheral blood genomic DNA, not sorted cells or RNA, was the template. A mixed TRB-A/B primer pool amplified rearranged TRB by multiplex touch-down PCR. Each CDR3 protein gets one entry after TCRdb re-called the multiplex PCR reads with MiXCR. The profile shows about 13,000 distinct CDR3 sequences, 25% to 30% of them singletons. This specimen comes from a study of T cell repertoires in aging, cancer and after chemotherapy. At the level of the study: Chronic lymphocytic leukemia patients on fludarabine- or bendamustine-based regimens gave paired samples before and after chemotherapy.

J gave up 5 bases and V 1 base, and 7 bases lay outside the gene matches. The germline gives CDR1 DFQATT, CDR2 SNEGSKA (reference sequence). CDR3 length: 15 residues. Specimen: blood. The clonotype comes from a human donor with a blood cancer. This rearrangement joins TRBV20-1 to TRBJ2-7; 11 bases line up with TRBD1. The CDR3 sequence: CSARGTGGPGNEQYF. In nucleotides, the CDR3 is TGCAGTGCTAGAGGGACAGGGGGCCCGGGTAACGAGCAGTACTTC.